This is a list of T cell receptor beta chains from one sample in a study of cytomegalovirus exposure and HLA in healthy donors. Repertoires were generated with immunoSEQ multiplex PCR, while TCRdb's copy carries only in-frame clones and drops some. The table has 120,000 or so clones, around 85% seen once; the top ten hold 2.1%. Sequenced material: PBMCs. The origin of the receptors is a man aged 25-40 years in good health and CMV-seronegative. The conserved cysteine and the conserved F or W are not part of the CDR3 here.

TRBV7-2	TRBJ1-1	ASSIAGGLNTEAF
TRBV27	TRBJ2-7	ASSPRTGIREQY
TRBV15	TRBJ1-2	ATSRAQQGGGAINYGYT
TRBV6-1	TRBJ2-1	ASRDISYNEQF
TRBV27	TRBJ2-3	ASSSRESTDTQY
TRBV7-2	TRBJ2-5	ASRHEVGGHRETQY
TRBV13	TRBJ1-6	ASSPRTGGNSPLH
TRBV2	TRBJ1-2	ASSDDREMGGYT
TRBV7-2	TRBJ2-7	ASSLVTGSYEQY
TRBV7-2	TRBJ1-1	ASSLTGNTEAF
TRBV28	TRBJ1-2	ASSPLGQGANYGYT
TRBV5-1	TRBJ2-6	ASCFSGANVLT
TRBV28	TRBJ2-7	ASSLGRGDEQY
TRBV10-2	TRBJ2-3	ASREAGDTQY
TRBV15	TRBJ2-1	ATSLDNEQF
TRBV6-5	TRBJ2-7	ASSYSLATSYEQY
TRBV27	TRBJ1-6	ASTPLTGGNSPLH
TRBV13	TRBJ2-7	ASSPDRSGEQY
TRBV25-1	TRBJ1-4	ASSEYAGGGKTNEKLF
TRBV5-1	TRBJ2-5	ASSLAGGQETQY
TRBV5-1	TRBJ1-2	ASSLRTGAYGYT
TRBV11-3	TRBJ2-1	ASSFRGGTGGHNEQF
TRBV27	TRBJ1-4	AKPMRGQGALFGEKLF
TRBV29-1	TRBJ2-7	SARQGSYEQY
TRBV5-1	TRBJ1-2	ASSPGQGNYGYT
TRBV19	TRBJ2-7	ASSLAGATYEQY
TRBV7-2	TRBJ2-7	ASSAKGLALSYEQY
TRBV6-1	TRBJ2-5	ASRNSGGGETQY
TRBV7-9	TRBJ1-1	SSSFLLETEAF
TRBV5-1	TRBJ2-4	ASSLGPGTAKNIQY
TRBV4-2	TRBJ2-1	ASSQEASGVSNEQF
TRBV4-1	TRBJ2-2	ASSQGLETGELF
TRBV2	TRBJ2-3	ASSFLGEGHTDTQY
TRBV6-1	TRBJ1-1	ASSPVIEAF
TRBV7-9	TRBJ2-3	SSTSPSGTGTSDTQY
TRBV19	TRBJ1-6	ASQGVEYNSPLH
TRBV28	TRBJ1-3	ASSSLTGTGENTIY